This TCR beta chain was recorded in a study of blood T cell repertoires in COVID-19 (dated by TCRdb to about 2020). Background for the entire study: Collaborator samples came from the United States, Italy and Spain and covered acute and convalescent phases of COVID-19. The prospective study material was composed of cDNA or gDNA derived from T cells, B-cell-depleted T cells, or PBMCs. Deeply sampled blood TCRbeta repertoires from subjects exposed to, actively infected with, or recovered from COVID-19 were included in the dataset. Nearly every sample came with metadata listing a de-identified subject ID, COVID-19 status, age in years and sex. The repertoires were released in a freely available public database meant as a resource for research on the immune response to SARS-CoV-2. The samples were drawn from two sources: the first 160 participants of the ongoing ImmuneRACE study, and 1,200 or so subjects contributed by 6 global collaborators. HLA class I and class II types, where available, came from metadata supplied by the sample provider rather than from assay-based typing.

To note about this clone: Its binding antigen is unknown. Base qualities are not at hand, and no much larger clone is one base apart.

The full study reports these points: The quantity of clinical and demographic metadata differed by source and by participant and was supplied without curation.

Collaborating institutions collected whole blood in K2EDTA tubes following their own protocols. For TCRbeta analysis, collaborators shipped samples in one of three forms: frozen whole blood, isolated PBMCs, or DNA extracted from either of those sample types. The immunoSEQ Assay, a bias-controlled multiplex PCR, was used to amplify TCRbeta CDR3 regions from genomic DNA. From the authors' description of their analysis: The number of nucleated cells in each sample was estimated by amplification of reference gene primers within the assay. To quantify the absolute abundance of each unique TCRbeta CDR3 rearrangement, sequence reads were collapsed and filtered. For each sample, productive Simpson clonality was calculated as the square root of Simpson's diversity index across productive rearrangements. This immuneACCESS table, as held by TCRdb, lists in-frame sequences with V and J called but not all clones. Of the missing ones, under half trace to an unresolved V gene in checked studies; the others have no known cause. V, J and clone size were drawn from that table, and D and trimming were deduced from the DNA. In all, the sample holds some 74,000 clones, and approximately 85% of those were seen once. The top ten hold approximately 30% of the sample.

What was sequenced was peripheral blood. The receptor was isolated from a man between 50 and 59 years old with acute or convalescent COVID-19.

CDR3 sequence: CASSLNPVTNTGELFF. The DNA reads TGTGCCAGCAGCTTAAACCCGGTTACGAACACCGGGGAGCTGTTTTTT. This chain is built from TRBV7-3 and TRBJ2-2, with no reliable assignment of the D segment. From a lookup of the germline V gene, CDR1 and CDR2 are SGHTA and FQGTGA. V drops 1 base and J drops 0 bases, leaving 9 bases in between. Its CDR3 holds 16 amino acids, cysteine through phenylalanine. Here the CDR3 DNA is all that survives: 48 bases in frame from base 1.